The clone carrying this T cell receptor beta chain was seen only a few times. As yet, its antigen is unknown. The data originate from a study of cytomegalovirus exposure and HLA in healthy donors. Study results and caveats: Confirmation was obtained in vitro that three CMV-associated chains are specific for CMV antigens.

TCRdb's table, derived via immunoSEQ multiplex PCR, lists solely in-frame clones and lacks some. The sample holds roughly 350,000 clones, just over 85% seen once. This CDR3 region has 14 residues. Looked up from germline, CDR1 is SGHVS and CDR2 is FQNEAQ. Trimming removed 7 bases at V and 3 bases at J, with 13 bases between. The V and J genes are TRBV7-8 and TRBJ1-3; D unclear. Sequenced input: PBMCs. This clonotype originated in a woman under 30 in good health and CMV-seronegative. This CDR3 reads CASIAQSGGNTIYF. The CDR3 region has the DNA TGTGCCAGCATCGCACAGTCCGGTGGAAACACCATATATTTT.